This T cell receptor (beta chain) was sequenced during a study of regulatory T cells in long-lasting Graves disease. Time point of the sample: newly diagnosed GD, antithyroid drugs for less than 3 months. From PBMCs, RNA was extracted and then used to make the TCR library. The patients were drawn from one endocrinology department in Xi'an, China. iRepertoire HTBI primers and Arm-PCR of CDR3 regions built TCR beta libraries. TCRdb re-analysed the multiplex PCR reads in MiXCR, keeping a single row per CDR3 protein. This sample has 620,000 or so distinct CDR3 sequences, with approximately 15% found just once. At least ten counts were recorded for this clonotype. This CDR3 contains 15 residues. In germline, CDR1 is MRHNA, CDR2 SNTAGT. V dropped 4 bases and J dropped 1 base, with 13 bases sitting between them. These same records also appear under a second study, on T cells in Graves' hyperthyroidism and ophthalmopathy.

The sequencing here drew on peripheral blood mononuclear cells (PBMCs), taken at new diagnosis, from a patient treated with antithyroid drugs. The chain couples TRBV6-4 to TRBJ1-1; D gene ambiguous. The receptor's source is a woman in her twenties or thirties with Graves disease. The CDR3 region is CASSVSGRSNTEAFF. CDR3 DNA: TGTGCCAGCAGTGTTTCCGGCAGATCGAACACTGAAGCTTTCTTT.